These 2 T cell receptor beta chains originate from one sample sequenced in a study of blood T cell repertoires in COVID-19. The data were produced by immunoSEQ multiplex PCR, yet TCRdb's version contains in-frame clones alone and is incomplete. This table has approximately 210,000 clones, roughly nine tenths appearing once. The sequenced material came from peripheral blood. Source of these receptors: a man aged 40-50 years with acute or convalescent COVID-19.

The rearrangement joins TRBV27 to TRBJ1-1; D gene uncertain. V gave up 5 bases and J gave up 0 bases, with 13 bases separating them. Per germline, CDR1 MNHEY and CDR2 SMNVEV (reference sequence). The CDR3 runs 15 residues. CDR3: CASSLKRVLNTEAFF. Written as DNA, the CDR3 is TGTGCCAGCAGTCTCAAACGCGTCTTGAACACTGAAGCTTTCTTT.

The rearrangement uses TRBV7-2 and TRBJ1-5, with TRBD1 matching over 7 bases. V dropped 3 bases and J dropped 5; count of bases not matched to a gene: 7. Germline loops: CDR1 SGHTA, CDR2 FQGNSA. The CDR3 contains 15 residues. CDR3 sequence reads: CASSFETGNYQPQHF. The DNA for the CDR3 is TGTGCCAGCAGCTTCGAGACAGGGAATTATCAGCCCCAGCATTTT.